One sample yielded the 15 T cell receptor beta chains listed below, sequenced in a study of PD-L1 blockade in urothelial cancer. Time point of the sample: pretreatment peripheral blood. The protocol was immunoSEQ multiplex PCR, while the TCRdb copy is restricted to in-frame clones and leaves out a portion. This sample has fewer than 75,000 clones, with roughly 88% found just once. Sample: PBMCs, taken around atezolizumab (anti-PD-L1) treatment. The receptors shown here come from a man between 65 and 80 years old with urothelial cancer.

The chain has TRBV27 and TRBJ2-1; 11 bases align to TRBD2. The length of the CDR3 is 16 residues. Germline V gene data show CDR1 as MNHEY and CDR2 as SMNVEV (reference sequence). V was clipped by 7 bases and J by 8 bases; unmatched bases: 13. The CDR3 bases are TGTGCCAGCACCTTCACGGTAGCGGGAGGGCCACATGAGCAGTTCTTC. As protein: CASTFTVAGGPHEQFF.

The gene calls are TRBV19 and TRBJ2-7, with TRBD2 matching over 7 bases. From germline, CDR1 is LNHDA and CDR2 SQIVND (reference sequence). The CDR3 covers 15 residues. Germline trimming cut 9 bases from V and 4 bases from J; bases unmatched to any gene: 15. In DNA, the CDR3 is TGTGCCAGCCAGGTCGGACCAGCGGGACCATACGAGCAGTACTTC. Its translation: CASQVGPAGPYEQYF.

This rearrangement joins TRBV19 to TRBJ1-1; perhaps TRBD1 as D (6 bases). V was shortened by 3 bases and J by 8 bases, with 13 bases between the two germline ends. The length of the CDR3 is 13 residues. Germline V gives CDR1 LNHDA, CDR2 SQIVND (reference sequence). The CDR3, as DNA: TGTGCCAGTAGTATGACAGGATGGGCCGAAGCTTTCTTT. As protein: CASSMTGWAEAFF.

V and J are TRBV7-9 and TRBJ2-5; the D gene is possibly TRBD2 (5 bases). Germline V lookup: CDR1 SEHNR, CDR2 FQNEAQ (reference sequence). This CDR3 spans 17 amino acids. Trimming took off 2 bases at V and 4 bases at J, with 20 bases between the two ends. The CDR3 region is CASSLTHGSARGETQYF. DNA for the CDR3: TGTGCCAGCAGCTTAACTCATGGTAGCGCTCGGGGAGAGACCCAGTACTTC.

This rearrangement joins TRBV11-2 to TRBJ2-2, with 9 bases fitting TRBD2. The J segment lost 5 bases and the V segment lost 6 bases, leaving 7 bases of the junction unmatched. The CDR3 is 15 residues long. The germline V gene encodes CDR1 SGHAT and CDR2 FQNNGV. CDR3 bases: TGTGCCAGCAGGGACACTAGCGGGTGGACCGGGGAGCTGTTTTTT. Its translation is CASRDTSGWTGELFF.

The chain couples TRBV28 to TRBJ2-7, with 7 bases matching TRBD2. The CDR3 has 13 residues. Germline V gene sequence: CDR1 MDHEN, CDR2 SYDVKM. The V segment lost 8 bases and the J segment 4 bases; nucleotides outside the gene matches: 8. The CDR3 reads CASGTTSIYEQYF. CDR3 nucleotides: TGTGCCAGCGGGACTACCTCTATTTACGAGCAGTACTTC.

V gene TRBV27 combines with J gene TRBJ2-1; 10 bases map to TRBD2. The V and J ends lost 5 bases and 3 bases, in that order; junction bases with no gene match: 13. Germline-derived CDR1 and CDR2 are MNHEY and SMNVEV (reference sequence). The CDR3 spans 18 residues. The CDR3, as DNA: TGTGCCAGCAGTCCACTCCCCGCAACTAGCGGGATCTACAATGAGCAGTTCTTC. Translation: CASSPLPATSGIYNEQFF.

The rearrangement links TRBV10-3 to TRBJ2-7, with D perhaps matching TRBD2 (5 bases). Trimming left V 4 bases short and J 0 bases short, with 13 bases between. CDR1 is ENHRY and CDR2 is SYGVKD in the germline V gene. There are 15 residues in the CDR3. CDR3 loop: CAISVPGNLSYEQYF. In DNA form, the CDR3 reads TGTGCCATCAGTGTTCCGGGAAATCTCTCCTACGAGCAGTACTTC.

The rearrangement joins TRBV5-6 to TRBJ1-2; possible D gene TRBD1, 5 bases. The germline V gene has CDR1 SGHDT and CDR2 YYEEEE. The V end was cut by 0 bases, the J end by 2 bases, with 17 bases between. The CDR3 has 17 residues. In nucleotides, the CDR3 is TGTGCCAGCAGCTTGGCCCCCACGCAGGGTGTGAACTATGGCTACACCTTC. The encoded protein is CASSLAPTQGVNYGYTF.

This clone has only a few counts. V is TRBV7-8 and J is TRBJ2-7, with D hard to call. This CDR3 contains 12 residues. Trimming left V 0 bases short and J 3 bases short, with 3 bases between. Germline values: CDR1 SGHVS, CDR2 FQNEAQ. The CDR3 DNA follows: TGTGCCAGCAGCTTAGCTAACTACGAGCAGTACTTC. Amino acids: CASSLANYEQYF. Supplemented by reference TRBV7-8 and TRBJ2-7, the full variable domain reads GAGVSQSPRYKVAKRGQDVALRCDPISGHVSLFWYQQALGQGPEFLTYFQNEAQLDKSGLPSDRFFAERPEGSVSTLKIQRTQQEDSAVYLCASSLANYEQYFGPGTRLTVT.

V is TRBV5-1 and J is TRBJ2-7; 11 bases map to TRBD2. Trimming took 3 bases from V and 3 from J; bases not matched to a gene: 2. This CDR3 comprises 14 residues. From germline, CDR1 is SGHRS and CDR2 YFSETQ. This chain's CDR3 is CASSSTSGNYEQYF. The CDR3 nucleotides are TGCGCCAGCAGCTCGACTAGCGGGAACTACGAGCAGTACTTC.

The genes are TRBV7-8 and TRBJ1-6; 7 bases map to TRBD1. This CDR3 has 14 amino acids. Germline V gene sequence: CDR1 SGHVS, CDR2 FQNEAQ. The trim removed 5 bases at V and 6 bases at J, leaving 4 bases unmatched. CDR3 sequence reads: CASSTTGINSPLHF. The CDR3 nucleotides read TGTGCCAGCAGCACGACAGGGATTAATTCACCCCTCCACTTT.

This rearrangement joins TRBV11-1 to TRBJ2-3; 7 bases agree with TRBD1. The CDR3 covers 15 residues. The V and J ends lost 6 bases and 2 bases, in that order; junction bases with no gene match: 8. Germline loops: CDR1 SGHAT, CDR2 FQDESV (reference sequence). The CDR3 DNA reads as TGTGCCAGCAGAAGGGGGCAGGGATCCACAGATACGCAGTATTTT. Its translation is CASRRGQGSTDTQYF.

The gene calls are TRBV2 and TRBJ2-7; 10 bases are shared with TRBD2. The CDR3 is made up of 14 amino acids. Germline CDR1 SNHLY, CDR2 FYNNEI. V lost 2 bases and J lost 5; bases outside the gene matches: 3. The CDR3 DNA reads TGTGCCAGCAGTGAAACTAGCGGGATCAACGAGCAGTACTTC. It codes for CASSETSGINEQYF.

This chain uses TRBV11-3 with TRBJ2-1; a possible D gene is TRBD2 (5 bases). Looked up from germline, CDR1 is SGHNT and CDR2 is YENEEA. This CDR3 contains 15 residues. V lost 0 bases and J 2 bases, leaving 8 bases between the germline ends. The CDR3 region is CASSLDPGTYNEQFF. As DNA, the CDR3 is TGTGCCAGCAGCTTAGATCCGGGAACCTACAATGAGCAGTTCTTC. The whole variable domain, remainder taken from reference TRBV11-3 and TRBJ2-1, is EAGVVQSPRYKIIEKKQPVAFWCNPISGHNTLYWYLQNLGQGPELLIRYENEEAVDDSQLPKDRFSAERLKGVDSTLKIQPAELGDSAVYLCASSLDPGTYNEQFFGPGTRLTVL.